This TCR beta chain was sequenced for a study of T cells in Graves' hyperthyroidism and ophthalmopathy. Study-level points and caveats: In the blood, most expanded thyroid clonotypes above 0.001 appeared as well. A model using 13 V-J features told ophthalmopathy apart from stable hyperthyroidism.

Many counts were recorded for this clonotype. The antigen remains unidentified. Amplification of TCR beta CDR3 regions was performed using RNA transcripts as template. With the HTBI primer set, the TCR CDR3 went through a first round of RT-PCR. One entry per CDR3 protein results from TCRdb running MiXCR on the multiplex PCR reads. The table lists a few hundred thousand distinct CDR3 sequences, roughly 12% of them singletons. The V segment lost 1 base and the J segment 5 bases; nucleotides outside the gene matches: 7. Germline V gives CDR1 MNHNS, CDR2 SASEGT. The CDR3 length is 15 residues. The clonotype was recovered from a man between 25 and 39 years old with Graves' hyperthyroidism that later progressed to Graves' ophthalmopathy. Material: blood. The chain has TRBV6-1 and TRBJ2-7; 8 nucleotides align to TRBD1. In DNA form, the CDR3 reads TGTGCCAGCAGTGAAGGGACAGGGTGGATCGACGAGCAGTACTTC. This translates into CASSEGTGWIDEQYF.